One and the same sample provided the 18 T cell receptor beta chains below, sequenced in a study of T cell responses to AZD1222 COVID-19 vaccine. Data came from immunoSEQ multiplex PCR; TCRdb stores just in-frame clones and leaves some out. The sample holds fewer than 110,000 clones, 75% to 95% seen once. The source was peripheral blood, collected 28 days after the second AZD1222 dose. The receptors stem from an adult who received the AZD1222 COVID-19 vaccine.

This clone was observed once. This chain uses TRBV5-6 with TRBJ2-7; 9 bases map to TRBD1. CDR3 length: 17 residues. Per the germline V gene, CDR1 is SGHDT and CDR2 is YYEEEE. Losses at the gene ends were 4 bases for V and 3 bases for J; bases not matched to a gene: 14. The CDR3 protein is CASSPKPYRGLIYEQYF. The CDR3 DNA is TGTGCCAGCAGCCCCAAACCCTACAGGGGGCTTATCTACGAGCAGTACTTC.

V and J are TRBV29-1 and TRBJ2-1, with 7 positions matching TRBD2. CDR3 size: 10 residues. Germline V gives CDR1 SQVTM, CDR2 ANQGSEA. CDR3 amino acids: CVAGYNEQFF. For the CDR3, the DNA is TGCGTAGCGGGTTACAATGAGCAGTTCTTC.

This clone appeared a single time. The gene calls are TRBV27 and TRBJ2-1; D is perhaps TRBD1 (6 bases). The CDR3 spans 14 residues. V was shortened by 7 bases and J by 7 bases, with 17 bases between the two germline ends. Germline CDR1 is MNHEY and CDR2 is SMNVEV (reference sequence). The CDR3 loop is CASKGIQGGNEQFF. The CDR3 region has the DNA TGTGCCAGCAAGGGGATACAGGGCGGGAATGAGCAGTTCTTC.

The chain combines TRBV24-1 with TRBJ2-6; the D gene is possibly TRBD1 (6 bases). V lost 2 bases to trimming and J lost 4 bases, with 14 bases between them. The CDR3 has 17 amino acids. Germline values: CDR1 KGHDR, CDR2 SFDVKD. The CDR3 sequence: CATSDWGSGTGANVLTF. The DNA for the CDR3 is TGTGCCACCAGTGATTGGGGTTCGGGGACAGGGGCCAACGTCCTGACTTTC.

This chain links TRBV19 with TRBJ2-3, with 12 bases that match TRBD2. The CDR3 loop spans 17 amino acids. Germline lookup yields CDR1 LNHDA and CDR2 SQIVND (reference sequence). Germline trimming cut 3 bases from V and 3 bases from J; bases unmatched to any gene: 7. CDR3 loop: CASSIGTSGRNTDTQYF. CDR3 DNA: TGTGCCAGTAGTATTGGTACTAGCGGGAGGAATACAGATACGCAGTATTTT.

The rearrangement uses TRBV30 and TRBJ1-6, with 7 positions matching TRBD1. With 1 base clipped from V and 16 bases from J, the junction kept 10 bases outside the gene matches. Germline CDR1 and CDR2: GTSNPN and SVGIG (reference sequence). The CDR3 has 13 amino acids. CDR3 DNA sequence: TGTGCCTGGAGTGGACAGGGACTTCCGGGGCTCCACTTT. This codes for CAWSGQGLPGLHF.

This chain links TRBV6-5 with TRBJ1-2; D might be TRBD1 (6 bases). The V gene lost 6 bases and the J gene lost 5 bases, with 19 bases spanning the gap. Per germline, CDR1 MNHEY and CDR2 SVGAGI. This CDR3 is built from 15 residues. For the CDR3, the DNA is TGTGCCAGCAGAACAGGGCAATACGGCGTGTATGGCTACACCTTC. The encoded protein is CASRTGQYGVYGYTF.

V is TRBV11-2 and J is TRBJ2-1, with TRBD2 as a possible D gene (5 bases). CDR3 length: 15 amino acids. V was pared by 3 bases and J by 0 bases, with 9 bases between. From germline, CDR1 is SGHAT and CDR2 FQNNGV. In nucleotides, the CDR3 is TGTGCCAGCAGCTTGGGCGGGTTCTCCTACAATGAGCAGTTCTTC. Its translation: CASSLGGFSYNEQFF.

The rearrangement links TRBV24-1 to TRBJ1-2; tentatively, D is TRBD1 (5 bases). Per the germline V gene, CDR1 is KGHDR and CDR2 is SFDVKD. The germline V and J ends were trimmed by 4 bases and 4 bases, with 12 bases remaining between them. The CDR3 has 14 residues. CDR3 in DNA: TGTGCCACCAGTGACCCCGACAGCTTCTATGGCTACACCTTC. This codes for CATSDPDSFYGYTF.

The V call is TRBV18, the J call TRBJ1-2; TRBD1 matches at 8 bases. This CDR3 has 13 residues. V was clipped by 3 bases and J by 6 bases; unmatched bases: 3. Germline V gene sequence: CDR1 KGHSH, CDR2 LQKENI. The CDR3 is CASSPSGGDGYTF. CDR3 coding DNA: TGTGCCAGCTCACCTTCAGGGGGCGATGGCTACACCTTC.

As DNA, the CDR3 is TGTGCCAGCAGCTTAGGGCCGGGAGGGACAGGGTCCTACGAGCAGTACTTC. The encoded protein is CASSLGPGGTGSYEQYF. V and J are TRBV7-2 and TRBJ2-7, with D tentatively TRBD1 (9 bases). Germline values: CDR1 SGHTA, CDR2 FQGNSA. The CDR3 sequence is 17 residues long. The V end lost 1 base, the J end lost 1 base, and 17 bases lay between the germline ends.

The chain uses TRBV11-2 and TRBJ2-3; TRBD2 agrees at 9 bases. The CDR3 contains 15 residues. Germline V lookup: CDR1 SGHAT, CDR2 FQNNGV. The V and J ends lost 5 bases and 4 bases, in that order; junction bases with no gene match: 7. The CDR3 region is CASSVVAGEPDTQYF. Written as DNA, the CDR3 is TGTGCCAGCAGCGTCGTAGCGGGAGAACCAGATACGCAGTATTTT. The full variable domain, completed using reference TRBV11-2 and TRBJ2-3, is EAGVAQSPRYKIIEKRQSVAFWCNPISGHATLYWYQQILGQGPKLLIQFQNNGVVDDSQLPKDRFSAERLKGVDSTLKIQPAKLEDSAVYLCASSVVAGEPDTQYFGPGTRLTVL.

The genes are TRBV7-9 and TRBJ1-6; 7 bases are a match to TRBD1. Germline V gene lookup returns CDR1 SEHNR and CDR2 FQNEAQ (reference sequence). Trimming cost V 3 bases and J 5 bases; bases outside gene matches: 4. This CDR3 is built from 15 residues. The CDR3 sequence: CASSFVTGNNSPLHF. CDR3 coding DNA: TGTGCCAGCAGCTTCGTGACAGGGAATAATTCACCCCTCCACTTT.

V usage is TRBV28 and J usage is TRBJ2-5, with TRBD1 identical over 9 bases. The CDR3 length is 14 residues. Germline V CDR1 and CDR2: MDHEN, SYDVKM. The V gene end was trimmed by 7 bases and the J gene end by 4 bases; junction bases not matched to a gene: 7. The CDR3 bases are TGTGCCAGCAACCGGGACAGGGAGGGAGAGACCCAGTACTTC. Encoded protein: CASNRDREGETQYF. The full variable domain, completed using reference TRBV28 and TRBJ2-5, is DVKVTQSSRYLVKRTGEKVFLECVQDMDHENMFWYRQDPGLGLRLIYFSYDVKMKEKGDIPEGYSVSREKKERFSLILESASTNQTSMYLCASNRDREGETQYFGPGTRLLVL.

The chain has TRBV4-1 and TRBJ2-2, with D possibly being TRBD2 (5 bases). V dropped 6 bases and J dropped 2 bases, with 19 bases sitting between them. Germline V gene sequence: CDR1 MGHRA, CDR2 YSYEKL. The CDR3 totals 17 residues. CDR3 bases: TGCGCCAGCAGTCCTGGCACGAGGGCTCTAAACACCGGGGAGCTGTTTTTT. Residues: CASSPGTRALNTGELFF.

The chain employs TRBV3-1 (or the pseudogene TRBV3-2) and TRBJ1-6; D is undetermined. Germline V gene lookup returns CDR1 LGHDT and CDR2 YNNKEL (reference sequence). With 4 bases removed from V and 7 bases from J, the gap between germline ends came to 11 bases. This CDR3 is 14 amino acids long. CDR3 bases: TGTGCCAGCAGCCCCTACCAACAGAATTCACCCCTCCACTTT. It codes for CASSPYQQNSPLHF.

The J gene is TRBJ1-5, the V gene TRBV6-5; TRBD1 agrees at 9 bases. Germline V gene data show CDR1 as MNHEY and CDR2 as SVGAGI. The CDR3 covers 15 residues. Losses at the gene ends were 6 bases for V and 6 bases for J; bases not matched to a gene: 9. The CDR3 DNA sequence: TGTGCCAGCAGGTCAACAGGGGGCCAAGGTCAGCCCCAGCATTTT. Its protein product is CASRSTGGQGQPQHF.

This CDR3 is CSASGRMGSYNEQFF. The CDR3 DNA is TGCAGTGCTAGTGGGAGGATGGGCTCCTACAATGAGCAGTTCTTC. This chain links TRBV20-1 with TRBJ2-1; the D gene is possibly TRBD2 (6 bases). The CDR3 covers 15 residues. The germline CDR1 and CDR2 sequences are DFQATT and SNEGSKA (reference sequence). V lost 3 bases and J 0 bases, leaving 12 bases between the germline ends.